This is a list of T cell receptor beta chains from one sample in a study of identical twins. In TCRdb, the 5' RACE reads were re-called with MiXCR into one record per CDR3 protein. The table lists about 530,000 distinct CDR3 sequences, around 22% of them singletons. These same records also appear under a second study, on yellow fever vaccine responses in identical twins.

Specimen: CD4+ T cells sorted from blood. These receptors were taken from a woman aged 18-35 years in good health. CDR3s include the opening cysteine and the closing phenylalanine or tryptophan. Fields, in order: J gene, clone size, V gene, D gene, CDR3 DNA, CDR3 protein. A D gene is named only where the DNA matches it firmly. The listing skips clone size in some rows; elsewhere it reads once, few, many or a size class.

TRBJ2-1	NA	TRBV4-2	NA	TGTGCCAGCAGCCAAGATGGGGCTGGTGAGCAGTTCTTC	CASSQDGAGEQFF
TRBJ2-1	NA	TRBV5-1	NA	TGCGCCAGCAGCTTGGACCCATCGAGCTCCTACAATGAGCAGTTCTTC	CASSLDPSSSYNEQFF
TRBJ2-3	few	TRBV25-1	TRBD2	TGTGCCAGCAGTGAATTGGGGACTAGCGGAACTACGCAGTATTTT	CASSELGTSGTTQYF
TRBJ2-3	NA	TRBV5-1	TRBD1	TGCGCCAGCAGCTTGGTTGGACAGGGTTTTACAGATACGCAGTATTTT	CASSLVGQGFTDTQYF
TRBJ2-1	NA	TRBV5-1	TRBD2	TGCGCCAGCAGCTTGGGAGCGGGAGACTACAATGAGCAGTTCTTC	CASSLGAGDYNEQFF
TRBJ2-3	NA	TRBV9	NA	TGTGCCAGCAGCGACCCCGGTAGGGGTAATACAGATACGCAGTATTTT	CASSDPGRGNTDTQYF
TRBJ1-1	NA	TRBV7-2	TRBD1	TGTGCCAGCAGCCAAATACCACAGGGGGCAAGTGAAGCTTTCTTT	CASSQIPQGASEAFF
TRBJ1-4	NA	TRBV20-1	NA	TGCAGTGCTATCGGGCAGAAAAATGAAAAACTGTTTTTT	CSAIGQKNEKLFF
TRBJ2-1	NA	TRBV11-2	NA	TGTGCCAGCAGCTTGATGGCAGGTAGTAATGAGCAGTTCTTC	CASSLMAGSNEQFF
TRBJ2-1	NA	TRBV5-1	TRBD2	TGCGCCAGCAGCTTGGGAGTCGCTAGCGGGAGGTTGGATGAGCAGTTCTTC	CASSLGVASGRLDEQFF
TRBJ2-5	few	TRBV4-1	NA	TGCGCCAGCAGCCAAGTTCCCCGGGAGACCCAGTACTTC	CASSQVPRETQYF
TRBJ1-2	few	TRBV24-1	NA	TGTGCCACCAGTGACCCGACACGTGGCTACACCTTC	CATSDPTRGYTF
TRBJ2-3	once	TRBV27	NA	TGTGCCAGCAGTTTAAGGTTTGGGGACTGGGACACAGATACGCAGTATTTT	CASSLRFGDWDTDTQYF
TRBJ1-3	NA	TRBV29-1	TRBD1	TGCAGCGTAGCACGGGACAGGACCTCTGGAAACACCATATATTTT	CSVARDRTSGNTIYF
TRBJ2-6	NA	TRBV7-9	NA	TGTGCCAGCAGACCCGAGCTCTGGGGGGCCAACGTCCTGACTTTC	CASRPELWGANVLTF
TRBJ2-6	once	TRBV7-3	TRBD1	TGTGCCAGCAGTTTAACGGGGGACAGGGCTGGGGCCAACGTCCTGACTTTC	CASSLTGDRAGANVLTF
TRBJ2-6	few	TRBV11-1	TRBD1	TGTGCCAGCAGCTTAACGGGGGACAGGTACTTTGGGGCCAACGTCCTGACTTTC	CASSLTGDRYFGANVLTF
TRBJ2-7	few	TRBV20-1	TRBD2	TGCAGTGCTAGTCTTATCTGGGAGGGGACCCCCTACGAGCAGTACTTC	CSASLIWEGTPYEQYF
TRBJ2-3	few	TRBV6-5	TRBD2	TGTGCCAGCAGTTACCACCGACTAGCGGGAGGCCCAGATACGCAGTATTTT	CASSYHRLAGGPDTQYF
TRBJ2-2	NA	TRBV29-1	NA	TGCAGCCCTTTGATATGGCGTCCGGGACCTTCCGGGACCGGGGAGCTGTTTTTT	CSPLIWRPGPSGTGELFF
TRBJ2-4	NA	TRBV28	NA	TGTGCCAGCAGCGCACGCGATGCTCGGCAGTACTTC	CASSARDARQYF
TRBJ2-3	NA	TRBV3-1	TRBD2	TGTGCCAGCAGCCAAGTTGGCGCGGGGGATCAAGATACGCAGTATTTT	CASSQVGAGDQDTQYF
TRBJ1-5	few	TRBV10-3	TRBD1	TGTGCCATCAGTGAACCCCGACAGGGTAGCAATCAGCCCCAGCATTTT	CAISEPRQGSNQPQHF
TRBJ2-7	few	TRBV4-1	NA	TGCGCCAGCAGCAAACGGAAGACAGGTTCAAGCTCCTACGAGCAGTACTTC	CASSKRKTGSSSYEQYF
TRBJ1-2	few	TRBV7-2	TRBD1	TGTGCCAGCAGCTTAGTTGGGGACAGGGGAGACTATGGCTACACCTTC	CASSLVGDRGDYGYTF
TRBJ2-7	few	TRBV12-3/TRBV12-4	TRBD2	TGTGCCAGCAGTTTATTCGGAGGGACTAGCTCCTACGAGCAGTACTTC	CASSLFGGTSSYEQYF
TRBJ2-6	NA	TRBV4-1	NA	TGCGCCAGCAGCCTCGTGGCGGGATCAAACCCGGGGGCCAACGTCCTGACTTTC	CASSLVAGSNPGANVLTF
TRBJ2-1	NA	TRBV28	NA	TGTGCCAGCACCTTTGGGTTATCCTACAATGAGCAGTTCTTC	CASTFGLSYNEQFF
TRBJ2-3	NA	TRBV3-1	NA	TGTGCCAGCAGCCACCAAGACGGACCAGACACAGATACGCAGTATTTT	CASSHQDGPDTDTQYF
TRBJ1-1	few	TRBV28	NA	TGTGCCAGCAGTCCGCTCCAGGGAGGGTTGAACACTGAAGCTTTCTTT	CASSPLQGGLNTEAFF
TRBJ2-1	NA	TRBV27	NA	TGTGCCAGCTCCGCCGCCCGGGGGGCGAATGATGAGCAGTTCTTC	CASSAARGANDEQFF
TRBJ2-6	NA	TRBV11-1	NA	TGTGCCAGCAGCTCCCTGCCGGGCTTACTCTCTGGGGCCAACGTCCTGACTTTC	CASSSLPGLLSGANVLTF
TRBJ2-1	many	TRBV12-3/TRBV12-4	TRBD1	TGTGCCAGCAGCTCGGGGACAGGCTACAATGAGCAGTTCTTC	CASSSGTGYNEQFF
TRBJ1-1	NA	TRBV5-5	NA	TGTGCCAGCAGCTTTAAAATGGAGATGAACACTGAAGCTTTCTTT	CASSFKMEMNTEAFF
TRBJ2-3	NA	TRBV29-1	TRBD2	TGCAGCGTTGATTCGGGAGGGGGCACAGATACGCAGTATTTT	CSVDSGGGTDTQYF
TRBJ2-2	few	TRBV12-3/TRBV12-4	NA	TGTGCCAGCAGTTTTGATGCCGGGGAGCTGTTTTTT	CASSFDAGELFF
TRBJ1-1	NA	TRBV20-1	NA	TGCAGTGCTAGAGTCCCGGGGGACACTGAAGCTTTCTTT	CSARVPGDTEAFF
TRBJ1-2	NA	TRBV9	NA	TGTGCCAGCAGCGTAGCGTCCCGTCGTGGCTACACCTTC	CASSVASRRGYTF
TRBJ2-2	few	TRBV7-9	NA	TGTGCCAGCAGCTTAGACAGGTTCACCGGGGAGCTGTTTTTT	CASSLDRFTGELFF
TRBJ1-6	NA	TRBV6-1	NA	TGTGCCAGCAGTCGGTCGGACGTCCATAATTCACCCCTCCACTTT	CASSRSDVHNSPLHF
TRBJ1-6	NA	TRBV18	NA	TGTGCCAGCTCACCGGTTGCCCCGGGGGTTTCACCCCTCCACTTT	CASSPVAPGVSPLHF
TRBJ2-3	NA	TRBV5-1	NA	TGCGCCAGCAGCTCGACAGCCCTAGGGGTTCAGGATACGCAGTATTTT	CASSSTALGVQDTQYF
TRBJ2-4	many	TRBV29-1	NA	TGCAGCGTTGTCCAGGGGTTGTCAAAAAAGGCCGTAGCCAAAAACATTCAGTACTTC	CSVVQGLSKKAVAKNIQYF
TRBJ2-1	few	TRBV24-1	TRBD1	TGTGCCACCAGTGATTCCGGGGACAGGGGGCCTCTCTTCTATGAGCAGTTCTTC	CATSDSGDRGPLFYEQFF
TRBJ2-7	NA	TRBV5-1	NA	TGCGCCAGCAGCTTGGATCACAGCGTCAGCTCCTACGAGCAGTACTTC	CASSLDHSVSSYEQYF
TRBJ1-1	NA	TRBV4-1	TRBD1	TGCGCCAGCAGCGCCCGACAGGGTTCCCTCGCTGAAGCTTTCTTT	CASSARQGSLAEAFF
TRBJ2-5	NA	TRBV7-8	NA	TGTGCCAGCAGCTTGGGTTTACAGGGACAAGAGACCCAGTACTTC	CASSLGLQGQETQYF
TRBJ2-3	NA	TRBV20-1	TRBD2	TGCAGTGCTAGTTTCGCGGGGGGGTCCGATACGCAGTATTTT	CSASFAGGSDTQYF
TRBJ1-2	few	TRBV12-3/TRBV12-4	NA	TGTGCCAGCAGCATCCGGGGGGCGGACTATGGCTACACCTTC	CASSIRGADYGYTF
TRBJ2-3	few	TRBV4-1	NA	TGCGCCAGCAGCCAGAGTGGGGCGAGGGATACGCAGTATTTT	CASSQSGARDTQYF